This passage covers 10 T cell receptor beta chains from one sample sequenced in a study of Graves' ophthalmopathy and Graves' hyperthyroidism. Researchers took RNA transcripts and amplified TCR beta CDR3 regions from them. First-round RT-PCR employed HTBI primers, with a second-round multiplex PCR after it. A single record per CDR3 protein comes from TCRdb applying MiXCR to the multiplex PCR reads. The data hold hundreds of thousands of distinct CDR3 sequences, with approximately 21% observed a single time. Specimen: peripheral blood. The receptors here all came from a woman under 30 with stable Graves' hyperthyroidism. Some clones in this sample may be carry-over from other donors' samples.

This clonotype occurred many times. The chain has TRBV20-1 and TRBJ1-5; 9 positions agree with TRBD1. Germline CDR1 is DFQATT and CDR2 is SNEGSKA (reference sequence). The CDR3 spans 15 residues. V dropped 0 bases and J dropped 7; count of bases not matched to a gene: 7. CDR3 nucleotides: TGCAGTGCTAGAGAGGCGGGACAGGGTTACCAGCCCCAGCATTTT. Amino acids: CSAREAGQGYQPQHF.

Ten or more counts support this clonotype. The CDR3 spells CASSLFGQGLGYGYTF. The CDR3 bases are TGTGCCAGCAGTTTATTTGGACAGGGTTTAGGCTATGGCTACACCTTC. V and J are TRBV12-3 or TRBV12-4 and TRBJ1-2; 8 bases line up with TRBD1. CDR3 size: 16 residues. Unmatched junction bases numbered 9, after V lost 2 bases and J lost 4 bases.

A single count supports this clonotype. The rearrangement uses TRBV13 and TRBJ2-7; D possibly corresponds to TRBD2 (6 bases). Per the germline V gene, CDR1 is PRHDT and CDR2 is FYEKMQ (reference sequence). Trimming removed 7 bases at V and 2 bases at J, with 12 bases between. CDR3 length: 13 amino acids. In DNA, the CDR3 is TGTGCCAGCAAACCCCCGGGGGCCTACGAGCAGTACTTC. Translation: CASKPPGAYEQYF.

In its sample, this clonotype was seen many times. The rearrangement links TRBV12-3 or TRBV12-4 to TRBJ2-6; no clear D gene. The CDR3 contains 16 residues. V lost 5 bases and J 0 bases, leaving 11 bases between the germline ends. CDR3: CASSPSLLSGANVLTF. CDR3 DNA sequence: TGTGCCAGCAGTCCATCCCTGCTCTCTGGGGCCAACGTCCTGACTTTC.

In its sample, this clonotype was seen many times. As DNA, the CDR3 is TGCGCCAGCAGCTTGGCCCCGACAGGGGACACCGGGGAGCTGTTTTTT. Amino acid sequence: CASSLAPTGDTGELFF. The rearrangement joins TRBV5-1 to TRBJ2-2; 8 bases map to TRBD1. The junction had 4 bases not matched to a gene; V was cut back by 0 bases and J by 3 bases. Germline V gene lookup returns CDR1 SGHRS and CDR2 YFSETQ. CDR3 length: 16 amino acids.

This clonotype was recorded many times. This chain joins TRBV15 and TRBJ2-6; perhaps TRBD1 as D (6 bases). The CDR3 totals 15 residues. The V end was cut by 11 bases, the J end by 0 bases, with 14 bases between. Germline V gives CDR1 LNHNV, CDR2 YYDKDF (reference sequence). The CDR3 DNA is TGTGCCTCCCGACAGGCGGGCTCTGGGGCCAACGTCCTGACTTTC. Its protein is CASRQAGSGANVLTF.

This clonotype has just a few counts. The chain links TRBV19 to TRBJ1-2; no clear D. V gave up 8 bases and J gave up 4 bases, with 11 bases separating them. The germline V gene has CDR1 LNHDA and CDR2 SQIVND (reference sequence). The CDR3 covers 12 residues. CDR3 DNA: TGTGCCAGTTTGGATACAGTCTATGGCTACACCTTC. Protein sequence: CASLDTVYGYTF.

This clonotype was observed a handful of times. The gene calls are TRBV27 and TRBJ1-1; D is unclear. The CDR3 consists of 17 residues. Trimming stripped 3 bases from V and 4 bases from J, with 21 bases between. The germline gives CDR1 MNHEY, CDR2 SMNVEV (reference sequence). The CDR3 reads CASSLVRLGGPGTEAFF. The CDR3 region has the DNA TGTGCCAGCAGTTTGGTACGTCTAGGAGGGCCGGGCACTGAAGCTTTCTTT.

The V call is TRBV6-1, the J call TRBJ1-2; unclear D gene. Germline CDR1 and CDR2: MNHNS and SASEGT. Between the trimmed V and J ends, which lost 0 bases and 4 bases, there was a span of 21 bases. CDR3 length: 18 amino acids. DNA of the CDR3: TGTGCCAGCAGTGAAGCGCGGTGGAGGAGCGAAAGATTCTATGGCTACACCTTC. Protein: CASSEARWRSERFYGYTF.

This clonotype was picked up many times. V usage is TRBV6-1 and J usage is TRBJ1-2, with D hard to call. V lost 5 bases, J lost 0 bases, and 13 bases lay in between. CDR1 is MNHNS, CDR2 SASEGT, per germline. The CDR3 is made up of 15 amino acids. The CDR3 DNA reads as TGTGCCAGCAGTACCCGGGAGGGAACTAACTATGGCTACACCTTC. Translating gives CASSTREGTNYGYTF.